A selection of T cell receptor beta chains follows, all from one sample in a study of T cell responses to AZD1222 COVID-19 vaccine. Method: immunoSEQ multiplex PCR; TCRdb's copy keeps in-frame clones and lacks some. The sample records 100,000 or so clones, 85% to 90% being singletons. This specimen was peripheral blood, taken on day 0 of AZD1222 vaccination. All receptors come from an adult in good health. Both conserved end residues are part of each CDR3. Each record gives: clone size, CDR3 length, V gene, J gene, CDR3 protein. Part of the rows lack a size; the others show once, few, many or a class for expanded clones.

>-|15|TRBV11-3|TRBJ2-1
CASSSGLFRYNEQFF
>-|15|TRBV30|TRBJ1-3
CAWSVRPPGGNTIYF
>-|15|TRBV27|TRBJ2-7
CASSTPTSGYYEQYF
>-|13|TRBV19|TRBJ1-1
CASTTTSGTEAFF
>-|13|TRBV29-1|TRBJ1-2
CSARPGTAYGYTF
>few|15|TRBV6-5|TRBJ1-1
CASRGTGQWNTEAFF
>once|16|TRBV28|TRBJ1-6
CAIEDSEVRPNSPLHF
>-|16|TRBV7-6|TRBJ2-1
CASSRPAGSSYNEQFF
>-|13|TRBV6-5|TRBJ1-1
CASEETGVTEAFF
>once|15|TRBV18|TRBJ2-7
CASSPEYSSASEQYF
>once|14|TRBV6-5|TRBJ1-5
CASSPGSSNQPQHF
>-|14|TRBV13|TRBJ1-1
CATQAGGPSTEAFF
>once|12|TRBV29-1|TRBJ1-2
CSAPRTTYGYTF
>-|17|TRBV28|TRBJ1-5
CASSLLRDFYSNQPQHF
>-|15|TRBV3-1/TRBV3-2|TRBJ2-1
CASSPQLAGLNEQFF
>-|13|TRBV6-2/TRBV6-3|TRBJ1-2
CASSYGVESGYTF
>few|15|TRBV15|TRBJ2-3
CATSRDRGVTDTQYF
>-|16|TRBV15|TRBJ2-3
CATSRGLVSTAYTQYF
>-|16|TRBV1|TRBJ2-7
CTSSQLSRVWSYEQYF
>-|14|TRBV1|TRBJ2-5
CTSSQERHTETQYF
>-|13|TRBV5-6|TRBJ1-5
CASSRDSNQPQHF
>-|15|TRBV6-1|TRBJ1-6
CASSEAAGAGSPLHF
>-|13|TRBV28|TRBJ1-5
CASSTNSNQPQHF
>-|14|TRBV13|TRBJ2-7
CASSHQDSPGEQYF
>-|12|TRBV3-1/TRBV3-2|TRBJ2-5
CARSRGGETQYF
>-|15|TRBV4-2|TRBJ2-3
CASSYGGTSTDTQYF
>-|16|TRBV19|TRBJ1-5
CASSVRDPVSNQPQHF
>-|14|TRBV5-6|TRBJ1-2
CASSEQTGPYGYTF
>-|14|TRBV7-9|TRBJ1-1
CASSLEGTGTEAFF
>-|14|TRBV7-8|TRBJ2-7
CASSLVLALHEQYF
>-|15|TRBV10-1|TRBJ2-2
CASSDATANTGELFF
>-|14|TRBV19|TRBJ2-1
CASRSGQGADEQFF
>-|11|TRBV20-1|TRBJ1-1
CSAISGNEAFF